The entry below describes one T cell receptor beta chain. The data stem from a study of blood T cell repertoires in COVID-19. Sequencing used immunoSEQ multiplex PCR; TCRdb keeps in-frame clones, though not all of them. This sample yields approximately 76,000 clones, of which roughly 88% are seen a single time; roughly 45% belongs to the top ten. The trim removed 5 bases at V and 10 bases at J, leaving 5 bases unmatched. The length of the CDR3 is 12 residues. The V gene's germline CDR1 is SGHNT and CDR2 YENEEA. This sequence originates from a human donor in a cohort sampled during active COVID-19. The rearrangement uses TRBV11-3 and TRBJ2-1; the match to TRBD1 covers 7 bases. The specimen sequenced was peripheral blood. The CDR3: CASSQKGQEQFF. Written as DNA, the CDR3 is TGTGCCAGCAGCCAAAAGGGACAGGAGCAGTTCTTC. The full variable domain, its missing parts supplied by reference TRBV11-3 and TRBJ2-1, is EAGVVQSPRYKIIEKKQPVAFWCNPISGHNTLYWYLQNLGQGPELLIRYENEEAVDDSQLPKDRFSAERLKGVDSTLKIQPAELGDSAVYLCASSQKGQEQFFGPGTRLTVL.